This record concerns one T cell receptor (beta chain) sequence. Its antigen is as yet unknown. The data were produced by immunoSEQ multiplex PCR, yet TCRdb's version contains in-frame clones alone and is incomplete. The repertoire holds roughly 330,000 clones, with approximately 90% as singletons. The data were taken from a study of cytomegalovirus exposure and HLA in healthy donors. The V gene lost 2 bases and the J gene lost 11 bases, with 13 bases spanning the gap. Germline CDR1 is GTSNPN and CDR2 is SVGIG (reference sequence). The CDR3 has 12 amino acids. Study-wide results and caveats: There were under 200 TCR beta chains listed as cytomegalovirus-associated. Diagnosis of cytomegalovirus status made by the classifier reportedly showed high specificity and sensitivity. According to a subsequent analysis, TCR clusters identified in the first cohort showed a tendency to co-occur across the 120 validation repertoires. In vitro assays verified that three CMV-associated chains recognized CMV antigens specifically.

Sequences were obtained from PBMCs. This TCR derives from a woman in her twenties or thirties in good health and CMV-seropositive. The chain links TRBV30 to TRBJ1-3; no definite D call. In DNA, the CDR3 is TGTGCCTGGAGTCCCTCGGGGAGGGCCATATATTTT. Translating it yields CAWSPSGRAIYF.